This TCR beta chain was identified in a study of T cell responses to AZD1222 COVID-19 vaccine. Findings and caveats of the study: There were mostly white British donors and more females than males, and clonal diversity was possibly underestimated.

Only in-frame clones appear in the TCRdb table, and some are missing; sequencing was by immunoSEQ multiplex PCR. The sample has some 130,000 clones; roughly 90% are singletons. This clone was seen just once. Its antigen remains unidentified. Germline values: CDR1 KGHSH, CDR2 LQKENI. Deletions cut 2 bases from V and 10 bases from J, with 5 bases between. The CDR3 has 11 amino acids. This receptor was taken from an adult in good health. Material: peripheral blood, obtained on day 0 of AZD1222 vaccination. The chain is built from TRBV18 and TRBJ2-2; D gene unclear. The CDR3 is CASSPTEELFF. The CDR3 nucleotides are TGTGCCAGCTCACCAACTGAGGAGCTGTTTTTT.